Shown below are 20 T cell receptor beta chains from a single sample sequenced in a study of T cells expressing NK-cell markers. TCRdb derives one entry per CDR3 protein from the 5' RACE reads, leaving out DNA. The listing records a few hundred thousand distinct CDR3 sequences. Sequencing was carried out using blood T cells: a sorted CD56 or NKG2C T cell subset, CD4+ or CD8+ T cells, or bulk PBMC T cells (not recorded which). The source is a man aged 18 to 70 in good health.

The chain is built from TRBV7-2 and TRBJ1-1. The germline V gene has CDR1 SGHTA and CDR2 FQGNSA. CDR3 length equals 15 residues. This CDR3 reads CASSLDGHLNTEAFF.

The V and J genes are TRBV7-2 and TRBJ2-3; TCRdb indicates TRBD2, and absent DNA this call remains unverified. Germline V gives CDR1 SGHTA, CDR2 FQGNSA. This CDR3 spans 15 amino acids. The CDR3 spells CASSLVSRRADTQYF.

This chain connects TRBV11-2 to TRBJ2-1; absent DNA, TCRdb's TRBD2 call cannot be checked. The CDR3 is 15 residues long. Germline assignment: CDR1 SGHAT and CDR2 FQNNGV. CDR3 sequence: CASSPRTAANNEQFF. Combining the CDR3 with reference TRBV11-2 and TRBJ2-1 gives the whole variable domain EAGVAQSPRYKIIEKRQSVAFWCNPISGHATLYWYQQILGQGPKLLIQFQNNGVVDDSQLPKDRFSAERLKGVDSTLKIQPAKLEDSAVYLCASSPRTAANNEQFFGPGTRLTVL.

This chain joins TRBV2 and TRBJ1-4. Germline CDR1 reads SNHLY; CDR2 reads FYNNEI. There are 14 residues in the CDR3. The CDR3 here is CASSESVFVEKLFF.

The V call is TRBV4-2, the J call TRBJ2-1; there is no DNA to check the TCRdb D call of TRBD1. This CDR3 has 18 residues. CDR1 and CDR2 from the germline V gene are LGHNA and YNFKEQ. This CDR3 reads CASSQVLTGGGSYNEQFF.

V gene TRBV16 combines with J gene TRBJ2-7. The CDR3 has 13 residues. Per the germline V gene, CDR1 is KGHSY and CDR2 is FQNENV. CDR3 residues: CASSQSGVHEQYF. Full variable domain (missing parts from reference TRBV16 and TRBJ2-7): GEEVAQTPKHLVRGEGQKAKLYCAPIKGHSYVFWYQQVLKNEFKFLISFQNENVFDETGMPKERFSAKCLPNSPCSLEIQATKLEDSAVYFCASSQSGVHEQYFGPGTRLTVT.

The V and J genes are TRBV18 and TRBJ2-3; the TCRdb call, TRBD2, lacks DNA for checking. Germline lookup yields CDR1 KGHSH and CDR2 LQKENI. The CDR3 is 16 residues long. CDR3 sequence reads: CASSPISSGGTDTQYF. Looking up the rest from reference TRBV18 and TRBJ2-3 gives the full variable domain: NAGVMQNPRHLVRRRGQEARLRCSPMKGHSHVYWYRQLPEEGLKFMVYLQKENIIDESGMPKERFSAEFPKEGPSILRIQQVVRGDSAAYFCASSPISSGGTDTQYFGPGTRLTVL.

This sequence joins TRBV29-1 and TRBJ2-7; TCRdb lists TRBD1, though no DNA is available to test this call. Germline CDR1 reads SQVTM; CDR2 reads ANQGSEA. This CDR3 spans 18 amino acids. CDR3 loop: CSVKDSSRWGDSPYEQYF.

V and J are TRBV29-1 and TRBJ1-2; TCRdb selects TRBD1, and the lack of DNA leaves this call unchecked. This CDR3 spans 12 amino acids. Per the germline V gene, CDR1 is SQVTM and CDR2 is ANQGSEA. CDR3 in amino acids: CSVEQGRYGYTF. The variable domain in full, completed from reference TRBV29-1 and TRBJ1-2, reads SAVISQKPSRDICQRGTSLTIQCQVDSQVTMMFWYRQQPGQSLTLIATANQGSEATYESGFVIDKFPISRPNLTFSTLTVSNMSPEDSSIYLCSVEQGRYGYTFGSGTRLTVV.

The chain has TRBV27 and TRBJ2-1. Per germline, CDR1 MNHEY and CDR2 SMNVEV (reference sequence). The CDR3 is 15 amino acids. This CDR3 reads CASSFSGQPYNEQFF.

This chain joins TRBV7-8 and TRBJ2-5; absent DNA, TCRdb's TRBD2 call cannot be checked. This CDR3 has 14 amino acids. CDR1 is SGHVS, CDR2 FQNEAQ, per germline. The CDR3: CASSHRDSVQTQYF.

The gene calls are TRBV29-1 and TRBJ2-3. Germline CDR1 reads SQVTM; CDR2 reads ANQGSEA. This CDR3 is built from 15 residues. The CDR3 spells CSVEGTPSSTDTQYF.

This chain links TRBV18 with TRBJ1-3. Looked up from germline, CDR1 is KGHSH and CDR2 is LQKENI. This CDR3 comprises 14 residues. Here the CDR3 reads CASSPRQSGNTIYF.

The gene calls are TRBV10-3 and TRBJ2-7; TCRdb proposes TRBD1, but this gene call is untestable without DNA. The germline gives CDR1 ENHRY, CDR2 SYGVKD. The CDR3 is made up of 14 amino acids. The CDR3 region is CAIRKQGAVHEQYF.

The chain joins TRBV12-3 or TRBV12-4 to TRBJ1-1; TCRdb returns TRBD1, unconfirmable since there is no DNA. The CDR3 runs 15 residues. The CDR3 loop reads CASSPYRRGDTEAFF.

The CDR3 is CSAPPSGRTQETQYF. V and J are TRBV20-1 and TRBJ2-5; with no DNA, the TCRdb D assignment of TRBD2 cannot be verified. The CDR3 loop spans 15 amino acids. Germline V gives CDR1 DFQATT, CDR2 SNEGSKA (reference sequence).

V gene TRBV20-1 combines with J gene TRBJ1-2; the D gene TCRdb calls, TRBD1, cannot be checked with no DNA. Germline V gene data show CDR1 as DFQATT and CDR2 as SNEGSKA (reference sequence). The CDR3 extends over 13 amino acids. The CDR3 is CSAYYRANYGYTF.

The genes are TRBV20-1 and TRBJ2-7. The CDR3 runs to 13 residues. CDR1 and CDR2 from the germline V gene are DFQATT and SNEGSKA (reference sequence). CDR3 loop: CSANDGNSYEQYF.

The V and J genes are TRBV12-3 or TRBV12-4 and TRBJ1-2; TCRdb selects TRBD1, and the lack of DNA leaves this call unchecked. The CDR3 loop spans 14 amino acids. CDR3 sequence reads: CASSLGRQGYGYTF.

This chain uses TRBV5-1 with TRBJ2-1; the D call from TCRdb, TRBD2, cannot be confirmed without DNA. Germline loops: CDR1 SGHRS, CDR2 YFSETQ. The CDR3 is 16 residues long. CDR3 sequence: CASSLRTSVSLGEQFF.